This T cell receptor (beta chain) was sequenced during a study of CD8 T cells in ankylosing spondylitis. J was trimmed by 7 bases and V by 0 bases; bases with no gene match: 5. This CDR3 has 15 residues. CDR1 LGHNA and CDR2 YNFKEQ come from the germline V gene. Study findings and constraints: One TCR beta motif, made up of eight highly homologous variants, appeared characteristic of ankylosing spondylitis blood. Certain motif variants had earlier been reported in reactive arthritis synovial fluid and blood. Disease-linked clones were reportedly significantly enriched in matched ankylosing spondylitis synovial fluid.

TCRdb fed the 5' RACE reads into MiXCR, producing one record per CDR3 protein. The profile shows 200,000 or so distinct CDR3 sequences, 13% of them singletons. This clonotype was recorded at least ten times. As yet, its antigen is unknown. This TCR was recovered from a female donor with ankylosing spondylitis or in good health (not recorded which). The sample taken for sequencing was blood, either unsorted or a sorted T cell fraction (not recorded which). The chain combines TRBV4-2 with TRBJ2-1; 8 bases fit TRBD1. The CDR3 protein is CASSQEPTGANEQFF. In DNA, the CDR3 is TGTGCCAGCAGCCAAGAGCCGACAGGGGCAAATGAGCAGTTCTTC.